This entry lists 23 T cell receptor beta chains sequenced from one sample in a study of human T cells and chemical hapten exposure. The time point: patch test 3, about 24 weeks after DPC sensitization. Described treatment: therapeutic diphenylcyclopropenone sensitization with weekly scalp DPC. Using its own MiXCR run on the RACE reads, TCRdb lists one record per CDR3 protein. This sample carries around 85,000 distinct CDR3 sequences, roughly 13% of them seen once, and the ten largest clones take roughly 6%. The specimen comprised whole blood, sampled in connection with sensitization to the hapten diphenylcyclopropenone (DPC). The origin of the receptors is a woman aged 45-65 years with alopecia areata. Some clones in this sample may be carry-over from other donors' samples.

This chain links TRBV12-3 or TRBV12-4 with TRBJ2-5; tentatively, D is TRBD2 (6 bases). The CDR3 sequence is 14 residues long. Trimming took off 5 bases at V and 5 bases at J, with 15 bases between the two ends. CDR3 DNA: TGTGCCAGCAGTACCTTCGGAGGGCCGGAGACCCAGTACTTC. This encodes CASSTFGGPETQYF.

The chain links TRBV27 to TRBJ2-7; D is ambiguous. Deletions cut 10 bases from V and 5 bases from J, with 15 bases between. Germline CDR1 and CDR2: MNHEY and SMNVEV (reference sequence). There are 12 residues in the CDR3. CDR3 protein: CATTSRTNEQYF. The CDR3 nucleotides are TGTGCCACCACGTCCCGTACTAACGAGCAGTACTTC.

The chain carries TRBV12-3 or TRBV12-4 and TRBJ1-2; D gene unclear. V dropped 5 bases and J dropped 2 bases, with 12 bases sitting between them. This CDR3 spans 14 amino acids. CDR3 DNA: TGTGCCAGCAGTCACTTCTCCGGCAACTATGGCTACACCTTC. Translation gives CASSHFSGNYGYTF.

This clonotype was seen ten or more times. J is TRBJ1-5 and V is TRBV29-1, with TRBD1 matching 8 bases. Losses at the gene ends were 5 bases for V and 4 bases for J; bases not matched to a gene: 1. Germline values: CDR1 SQVTM, CDR2 ANQGSEA. There are 12 residues in the CDR3. The CDR3 DNA reads as TGCAGCGTTCGGACAGGGAATCAGCCCCAGCATTTT. Translated: CSVRTGNQPQHF.

In its sample, this clonotype was seen a few times. V gene TRBV4-1 combines with J gene TRBJ1-2, with TRBD1 matching 9 bases. This CDR3 region has 14 residues. CDR1 and CDR2 from the germline V gene are MGHRA and YSYEKL. After removal of 3 bases from V and 8 bases from J, the junction contained 7 bases not matched to a gene. The CDR3 spells CASSQTQGARGYTF. The CDR3, as DNA: TGCGCCAGCAGCCAGACACAGGGGGCGCGGGGCTACACCTTC.

The V gene is TRBV29-1, the J gene TRBJ2-7; 9 bases align to TRBD1. The trim removed 7 bases at V and 6 bases at J, leaving 4 bases unmatched. Germline V gene data show CDR1 as SQVTM and CDR2 as ANQGSEA. CDR3 length: 11 amino acids. DNA for the CDR3: TGCAGCGCGGGACAGGGCTCCGAGCAGTACTTC. This codes for CSAGQGSEQYF.

The chain recombines TRBV11-2 with TRBJ2-3; D uncertain. V was shortened by 4 bases and J by 3 bases, with 11 bases between the two germline ends. The germline CDR1 and CDR2 sequences are SGHAT and FQNNGV. This CDR3 contains 14 residues. The CDR3 region is CASSSRQGTDTQYF. In DNA form, the CDR3 reads TGTGCCAGCAGCTCACGACAAGGGACAGATACGCAGTATTTT.

The CDR3 coding sequence is TGTGCCAGCAGCTTAAGGGACCTGGTCTCTGGAAACACCATATATTTT. It codes for CASSLRDLVSGNTIYF. The gene calls are TRBV7-6 and TRBJ1-3, with TRBD1 as a possible D gene (5 bases). The length of the CDR3 is 16 residues. With 2 bases removed from V and 0 bases from J, the gap between germline ends came to 11 bases. Germline values: CDR1 SGHVS, CDR2 FNYEAQ. Variable domain in full (rest from reference TRBV7-6 and TRBJ1-3): GAGVSQSPRYKVTKRGQDVALRCDPISGHVSLYWYRQALGQGPEFLTYFNYEAQQDKSGLPNDRFSAERPEGSISTLTIQRTEQRDSAMYRCASSLRDLVSGNTIYFGEGSWLTVV.

In this sample, this clonotype turned up many times. The genes are TRBV7-8 and TRBJ2-3; 12 positions match TRBD2. Germline loops: CDR1 SGHVS, CDR2 FQNEAQ. Unmatched junction bases numbered 16, after V lost 5 bases and J lost 7 bases. This CDR3 region has 18 residues. The CDR3 nucleotides read TGTGCCAGCAGCCCCCGGGGGAGACTAGCGGGAGTGGGGAATACGCAGTATTTT. Its translation is CASSPRGRLAGVGNTQYF.

The chain combines TRBV20-1 with TRBJ1-5; possible D gene TRBD1, 5 bases. The germline V gene has CDR1 DFQATT and CDR2 SNEGSKA (reference sequence). This CDR3 contains 12 residues. Trimming shortened V by 1 base and J by 6 bases, and 7 bases separated the two germline ends. CDR3 coding DNA: TGCAGTGCTAGAGGCACAGGTCAGCCCCAGCATTTT. It translates to CSARGTGQPQHF.

The chain links TRBV6-6 to TRBJ1-1; the D gene is possibly TRBD1 (6 bases). CDR3 length: 12 residues. V lost 6 bases and J lost 11, with 16 bases in between. Germline CDR1 MNHNY, CDR2 SVGAGI (reference sequence). CDR3 loop: CASRHHEGEAFF. Here the CDR3 DNA reads TGTGCCAGCAGACACCATGAGGGGGAGGCTTTCTTT.

The chain employs TRBV5-8 and TRBJ2-5; either TRBD1 or TRBD2 may fit D (5 bases each). From germline, CDR1 is SGHTS and CDR2 YDEGEE. V was cut by 4 bases and J by 1 base, with 11 bases left in between. CDR3 length: 14 residues. The CDR3 region is CASSPGTGQETQYF. CDR3 nucleotide sequence: TGTGCCAGCAGCCCTGGGACGGGCCAAGAGACCCAGTACTTC. The whole variable domain, remainder taken from reference TRBV5-8 and TRBJ2-5, is EAGVTQSPTHLIKTRGQQATLRCSPISGHTSVYWYQQALGLGLQFLLWYDEGEERNRGNFPPRFSGRQFPNYSSELNVNALELEDSALYLCASSPGTGQETQYFGPGTRLLVL.

V is TRBV10-2 and J is TRBJ2-1; TRBD1 or TRBD2 may be the D gene (5 bases each). The germline gives CDR1 WSHSY, CDR2 SAAADI. V dropped 7 bases and J dropped 6 bases, with 19 bases sitting between them. This CDR3 comprises 15 residues. The CDR3 is CASTDGARGTNEQFF. CDR3 DNA: TGCGCCAGCACCGATGGGGCCCGAGGGACCAATGAGCAGTTCTTC.

This clonotype has more than one count but fewer than ten. V usage is TRBV20-1 and J usage is TRBJ2-3, with 12 bases fitting TRBD2. The CDR3 extends over 14 amino acids. From germline, CDR1 is DFQATT and CDR2 SNEGSKA (reference sequence). The ends lost 5 bases at V and 4 bases at J; junction bases unmatched: 4. The CDR3, as DNA: TGCAGTGCTCCTAGCGGGAGGGCCTCAGATACGCAGTATTTT. Amino acid sequence: CSAPSGRASDTQYF.

The table lists this clonotype with many counts. The chain combines TRBV18 with TRBJ1-2; D is unclear. V was trimmed by 5 bases and J by 2 bases, leaving 18 bases between them. CDR3 length: 16 residues. Germline-derived CDR1 and CDR2 are KGHSH and LQKENI. CDR3 DNA sequence: TGTGCCAGCTCAGTATCTCAGCGCGCTACAAACTATGGCTACACCTTC. Protein sequence: CASSVSQRATNYGYTF.

This clonotype was found many times. This sequence joins TRBV6-5 and TRBJ1-4; 7 bases match TRBD1. V was clipped by 6 bases and J by 3 bases; unmatched bases: 4. The CDR3 consists of 14 residues. Germline lookup yields CDR1 MNHEY and CDR2 SVGAGI. The CDR3 protein is CASRKGAANEKLFF. CDR3 in DNA: TGTGCCAGCAGAAAGGGGGCAGCTAATGAAAAACTGTTTTTT.

This clonotype has ten or more counts. The genes are TRBV3-1 and TRBJ2-5, with D maybe TRBD1 (6 bases). Germline V gene lookup returns CDR1 LGHDT and CDR2 YNNKEL (reference sequence). The CDR3 consists of 15 residues. The germline V and J ends were trimmed by 4 bases and 4 bases, with 16 bases remaining between them. The CDR3 reads CASSRNRVRGETQYF. The DNA of the CDR3 is TGTGCCAGCAGCCGCAACAGGGTCCGGGGAGAGACCCAGTACTTC.

In this sample, this clonotype turned up a few times. J is TRBJ2-1 and V is TRBV3-1, with unresolved D. Per germline, CDR1 LGHDT and CDR2 YNNKEL (reference sequence). Trimming took 2 bases from V and 4 from J, leaving 3 bases between them. The CDR3 extends over 12 amino acids. This CDR3 is CASSQLYNEQFF. CDR3 nucleotide sequence: TGTGCCAGCAGCCAACTATACAATGAGCAGTTCTTC.

This rearrangement joins TRBV11-2 to TRBJ2-7; 12 bases are a match to TRBD2. The V gene's germline CDR1 is SGHAT and CDR2 FQNNGV. This CDR3 is 15 amino acids long. V dropped 8 bases and J dropped 4; count of bases not matched to a gene: 9. The CDR3 reads CASQTSGSVWYEQYF. In nucleotides, the CDR3 is TGTGCCAGCCAGACTAGCGGGAGTGTTTGGTACGAGCAGTACTTC.

There are many counts of this clonotype. The rearrangement links TRBV10-2 to TRBJ2-1, with TRBD1 identical over 8 bases. This CDR3 contains 16 residues. The germline V gene has CDR1 WSHSY and CDR2 SAAADI. J was trimmed by 6 bases and V by 4 bases; bases with no gene match: 11. The CDR3 nucleotides are TGCGCCAGCAGTGTCCAGGCGGGAACAGGGGGCAATGAGCAGTTCTTC. Protein: CASSVQAGTGGNEQFF.

This clonotype was recorded a few times. This chain joins TRBV14 and TRBJ2-1; D may correspond to TRBD1 or TRBD2 (5 bases each). Trimming took off 4 bases at V and 3 bases at J, with 13 bases between the two ends. The CDR3 consists of 15 residues. The germline V gene has CDR1 SGHDN and CDR2 FVKESK. CDR3 coding DNA: TGTGCCAGCAGCCCCACGGGACCCTACTACAATGAGCAGTTCTTC. This codes for CASSPTGPYYNEQFF. Combining the CDR3 with reference TRBV14 and TRBJ2-1 gives the whole variable domain EAGVTQFPSHSVIEKGQTVTLRCDPISGHDNLYWYRRVMGKEIKFLLHFVKESKQDESGMPNNRFLAERTGGTYSTLKVQPAELEDSGVYFCASSPTGPYYNEQFFGPGTRLTVL.

This clonotype was counted ten times or more. The chain links TRBV28 to TRBJ2-3; D is ambiguous. Deletions cut 10 bases from V and 6 bases from J, with 8 bases between. The CDR3 sequence is 10 residues long. Germline CDR1 reads MDHEN; CDR2 reads SYDVKM. The CDR3 sequence: CATSLDTQYF. Written as DNA, the CDR3 is TGTGCCACCTCGTTGGATACGCAGTATTTT.

This clonotype was recorded many times. The rearrangement uses TRBV19 and TRBJ2-1; a possible D gene is TRBD2 (6 bases). This CDR3 has 16 amino acids. Germline V lookup: CDR1 LNHDA, CDR2 SQIVND (reference sequence). Deletions cut 6 bases from V and 3 bases from J, with 18 bases between. The CDR3 DNA reads TGTGCCAGTAGAAACCTTAGCGGACGACTCTACAATGAGCAGTTCTTC. This translates into CASRNLSGRLYNEQFF. Combining the CDR3 with reference TRBV19 and TRBJ2-1 gives the whole variable domain DGGITQSPKYLFRKEGQNVTLSCEQNLNHDAMYWYRQDPGQGLRLIYYSQIVNDFQKGDIAEGYSVSREKKESFPLTVTSAQKNPTAFYLCASRNLSGRLYNEQFFGPGTRLTVL.